Reported below is one T cell receptor beta chain. Antigen specificity is unknown. These data originate in a study of cytomegalovirus exposure and HLA in healthy donors. Study conclusions and caveats: According to the study, 160 or so TCR beta chains were cytomegalovirus-associated.

Amplification used 60 Vbeta primers and 13 Jbeta primers. The method was immunoSEQ multiplex PCR; TCRdb's version includes in-frame clones alone and lacks a portion of them. The sample shows some 110,000 clones, more than 65% of them seen only once. The donors gave bone marrow, and they were healthy. The sequencing input was PBMCs. This receptor was taken from an older woman in good health and CMV-seropositive.

Here the CDR3 DNA reads TGTGCCAGCAGCTTAGAGGGGGTGGGCTACACCTTC. It is translated as CASSLEGVGYTF. The chain recombines TRBV7-2 with TRBJ1-2, with a tentative D call TRBD1 (6 bases). CDR1 SGHTA and CDR2 FQGNSA come from the germline V gene. The CDR3 runs to 12 residues. Trimming took 1 base from V and 8 from J, leaving 8 bases between them.